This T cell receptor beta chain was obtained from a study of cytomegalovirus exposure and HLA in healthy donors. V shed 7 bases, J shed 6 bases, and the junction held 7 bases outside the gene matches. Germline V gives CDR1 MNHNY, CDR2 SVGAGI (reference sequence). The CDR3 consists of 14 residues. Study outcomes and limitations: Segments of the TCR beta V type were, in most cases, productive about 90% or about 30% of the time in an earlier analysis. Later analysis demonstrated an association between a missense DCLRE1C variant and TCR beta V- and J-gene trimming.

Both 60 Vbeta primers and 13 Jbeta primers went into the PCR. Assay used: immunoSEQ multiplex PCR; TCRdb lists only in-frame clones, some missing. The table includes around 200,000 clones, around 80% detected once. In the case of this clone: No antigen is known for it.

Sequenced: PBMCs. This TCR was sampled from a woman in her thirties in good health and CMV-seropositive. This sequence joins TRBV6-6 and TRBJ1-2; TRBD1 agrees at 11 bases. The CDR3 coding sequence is TGTGCCAGCAAGGGGACAGGGGGTTACAATGGCTACACCTTC. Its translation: CASKGTGGYNGYTF.